Reported below is one TCR beta chain. These data originate in a study of blood T cell repertoires in COVID-19. CDR3 size: 14 residues. Trimming pared 0 bases from V and 8 bases from J, leaving 11 bases between. In germline, CDR1 is MNHEY, CDR2 SVGEGT. Original methodology: Amplification with reference gene primers provided the estimates of nucleated cell counts. Measured with immunoSEQ multiplex PCR; TCRdb has only the in-frame clones, and not every one. D and trimming were read from the DNA, whereas the V and J calls and clone size are those reported in that table. This table has around 100,000 clones, roughly 84% appearing once.

The chain carries TRBV6-2 or TRBV6-3 and TRBJ1-5; D uncertain. Sequencing used peripheral blood. The sequence derives from a man between 35 and 55 years old with acute or convalescent COVID-19. CDR3 sequence: CASSYSRGREPQHF. The CDR3, as DNA: TGTGCCAGCAGTTACTCGAGAGGGCGTGAGCCCCAGCATTTT.